The 32 T cell receptor beta chains below come from one sample, sequenced in a study of response to subunit inactivated influenza vaccine. TCRdb re-analysed the RT-PCR reads in MiXCR, keeping a single row per CDR3 protein. Among hundreds of thousands of distinct CDR3 sequences listed, approximately 15% were seen once. Sequencing used PBMCs from blood, obtained 14 to 15 days before vaccination. These receptors were obtained from a man aged 45-60 years who received an inactivated influenza vaccine.

The chain combines TRBV2 with TRBJ1-5; D unclear. V was shortened by 8 bases and J by 3 bases, with 14 bases between the two germline ends. The CDR3 length is 14 residues. Germline V gives CDR1 SNHLY, CDR2 FYNNEI. In DNA form, the CDR3 reads TGTGCCAGCCGCCCGGACCGCGTCAATCAGCCCCAGCATTTT. It yields the protein CASRPDRVNQPQHF.

This chain uses TRBV29-1 with TRBJ2-5; D ambiguous. From germline, CDR1 is SQVTM and CDR2 ANQGSEA. V gave up 6 bases and J gave up 5 bases, with 13 bases separating them. The CDR3 has 12 amino acids. Here the CDR3 DNA reads TGCAGCGTCGCATCGGGTTGGGAGACCCAGTACTTC. It encodes CSVASGWETQYF.

This clonotype was detected only a few times. This CDR3 reads CASSLEGTSGIYEQYF. The CDR3 DNA follows: TGTGCCAGCAGTTTAGAAGGGACTAGCGGGATTTACGAGCAGTACTTC. The V gene is TRBV12-3 or TRBV12-4, the J gene TRBJ2-7; 13 nucleotides align to TRBD2. CDR3 size: 16 residues. The junction had 4 bases not matched to a gene; V was cut back by 1 base and J by 4 bases.

This clonotype was counted ten times or more. The rearrangement links TRBV4-1 to TRBJ1-1; no reliable D call. Trimming cost V 4 bases and J 4 bases, with 16 bases left between them. This CDR3 is built from 15 residues. Germline values: CDR1 MGHRA, CDR2 YSYEKL. The chain's CDR3 is CASSLGKERGTEAFF. The CDR3 DNA follows: TGCGCCAGCAGCCTTGGGAAGGAACGGGGCACTGAAGCTTTCTTT.

The chain combines TRBV6-2 or TRBV6-3 with TRBJ1-5, with D maybe TRBD1 (5 bases). This CDR3 is 14 amino acids long. Per the germline V gene, CDR1 is MNHEY and CDR2 is SVGEGT. Trimming shortened V by 2 bases and J by 4 bases, and 9 bases separated the two germline ends. The chain's CDR3 is CASSYARDNQPQHF. As DNA, the CDR3 is TGTGCCAGCAGTTACGCCAGGGATAATCAGCCCCAGCATTTT.

Here the CDR3 reads CASSLAEYTEAFF. The CDR3 bases are TGTGCCAGCAGCTTAGCCGAGTACACTGAAGCTTTCTTT. This chain joins TRBV7-2 and TRBJ1-1; D gene ambiguous. Germline-derived CDR1 and CDR2 are SGHTA and FQGNSA. This CDR3 region has 13 residues. The V and J ends lost 0 bases and 3 bases respectively, with 5 bases between them.

This clonotype was picked up many times. V and J are TRBV27 and TRBJ2-1; 8 bases match TRBD2. The CDR3 consists of 13 residues. In germline, CDR1 is MNHEY, CDR2 SMNVEV (reference sequence). Trimming cost V 3 bases and J 9 bases; bases outside gene matches: 4. The CDR3 nucleotides are TGTGCCAGCAGTTTTCCGGGAGGGTTTGAGCAGTTCTTC. Translating gives CASSFPGGFEQFF.

The chain joins TRBV20-1 to TRBJ2-7; 8 nucleotides align to TRBD1. J lost 3 bases, V lost 0 bases, and 4 bases had no gene match. The germline V gene encodes CDR1 DFQATT and CDR2 SNEGSKA (reference sequence). CDR3 length: 14 amino acids. The CDR3 DNA reads TGCAGTGCTAGAGACCCTACAGGGGGCTACGAGCAGTACTTC. Translation: CSARDPTGGYEQYF.

This clonotype has just a few counts. The genes are TRBV11-2 and TRBJ2-7, with TRBD2 matching 8 bases. The CDR3 sequence is 18 residues long. Looked up from germline, CDR1 is SGHAT and CDR2 is FQNNGV. Unmatched junction bases numbered 15, after V lost 5 bases and J lost 0 bases. The CDR3 DNA is TGTGCCAGCAGCCGTAGTTTCGGACTAGCCGAAAGCTCCTACGAGCAGTACTTC. Its protein is CASSRSFGLAESSYEQYF.

The gene calls are TRBV12-3 or TRBV12-4 and TRBJ2-5; 10 nucleotides agree with TRBD2. The V gene end was trimmed by 7 bases and the J gene end by 13 bases; junction bases not matched to a gene: 15. The CDR3 contains 14 residues. The CDR3 DNA is TGTGCCAGCACCATTTGGCTAGCGGGAGTATCCCCGTACTTC. Its translation: CASTIWLAGVSPYF.

This chain joins TRBV12-3 or TRBV12-4 and TRBJ2-4, with 10 positions matching TRBD1. This CDR3 has 16 residues. J was trimmed by 1 base and V by 6 bases; bases with no gene match: 6. The CDR3 protein is CASRETGGAAKNIQYF. CDR3 in DNA: TGTGCCAGCAGGGAGACAGGGGGCGCCGCCAAAAACATTCAGTACTTC.

This clonotype was seen more than once but under ten times. V usage is TRBV2 and J usage is TRBJ1-5; 9 nucleotides match TRBD1. V was pared by 4 bases and J by 2 bases, with 6 bases of the junction left unmatched. Germline values: CDR1 SNHLY, CDR2 FYNNEI. The CDR3 runs to 16 residues. As DNA, the CDR3 is TGTGCCAGCAGTGCACCGGGACAGGGCGGCAATCAGCCCCAGCATTTT. Translated, it gives CASSAPGQGGNQPQHF.

This clonotype appeared a few times. This chain connects TRBV11-1 to TRBJ2-2; 11 nucleotides match TRBD2. This CDR3 is built from 16 residues. From germline, CDR1 is SGHAT and CDR2 FQDESV (reference sequence). The trim removed 2 bases at V and 7 bases at J, leaving 6 bases unmatched. The CDR3 loop is CASSLLLAGVSGELFF. As DNA, the CDR3 is TGTGCCAGCAGCTTACTACTAGCGGGAGTCAGCGGGGAGCTGTTTTTT. The whole variable domain, remainder taken from reference TRBV11-1 and TRBJ2-2, is EAEVAQSPRYKITEKSQAVAFWCDPISGHATLYWYRQILGQGPELLVQFQDESVVDDSQLPKDRFSAERLKGVDSTLKIQPAELGDSAMYLCASSLLLAGVSGELFFGEGSRLTVL.

The V and J genes are TRBV5-1 and TRBJ1-2; D call uncertain. The CDR3 has 13 amino acids. The V and J ends lost 0 bases and 4 bases respectively, with 7 bases between them. Germline CDR1 SGHRS, CDR2 YFSETQ. The CDR3: CASSLAVTYGYTF. The CDR3 DNA reads as TGCGCCAGCAGCTTGGCGGTGACCTATGGCTACACCTTC. The entire variable domain, with the rest obtained from reference TRBV5-1 and TRBJ1-2, is as follows: KAGVTQTPRYLIKTRGQQVTLSCSPISGHRSVSWYQQTPGQGLQFLFEYFSETQRNKGNFPGRFSGRQFSNSRSEMNVSTLELGDSALYLCASSLAVTYGYTFGSGTRLTVV.

This clonotype was seen a few times. In nucleotides, the CDR3 is TGTGCCAGCAGCTTAGGTGGCGGGGGGGCCGAAAACATTCAGTACTTC. This translates into CASSLGGGGAENIQYF. The rearrangement links TRBV11-3 to TRBJ2-4; the match to TRBD2 covers 9 bases. Germline V gene data show CDR1 as SGHNT and CDR2 as YENEEA. Trimming removed 1 base from V and 5 bases from J; junction bases left unmatched: 6. The CDR3 has 16 amino acids. Filled out from reference TRBV11-3 and TRBJ2-4, the complete variable domain reads EAGVVQSPRYKIIEKKQPVAFWCNPISGHNTLYWYLQNLGQGPELLIRYENEEAVDDSQLPKDRFSAERLKGVDSTLKIQPAELGDSAVYLCASSLGGGGAENIQYFGAGTRLSVL.

V is TRBV28 and J is TRBJ1-5, with no clear D. The V end was cut by 3 bases, the J end by 0 bases, with 18 bases between. The CDR3 has 18 residues. In germline, CDR1 is MDHEN, CDR2 SYDVKM. The DNA of the CDR3 is TGTGCCAGCAGTTTGGTGGCAGGAGGCTGGCATAGCAATCAGCCCCAGCATTTT. Amino acid sequence: CASSLVAGGWHSNQPQHF.

The genes are TRBV4-3 and TRBJ2-7; 12 positions match TRBD1. The CDR3 is 15 residues long. CDR1 is LGHNA, CDR2 YSLEER, per germline. J lost 5 bases, V lost 1 base, and 3 bases had no gene match. The CDR3 protein is CASSQGDRGRHEQYF. CDR3 DNA: TGCGCCAGCAGCCAAGGGGACAGGGGGCGACACGAGCAGTACTTC.

The chain joins TRBV5-6 to TRBJ1-2; a possible D gene is TRBD1 (5 bases). The CDR3 extends over 13 amino acids. CDR1 is SGHDT and CDR2 is YYEEEE in the germline V gene. V gave up 4 bases and J gave up 5 bases, with 12 bases separating them. The chain's CDR3 is CASSVDIRYGYTF. In nucleotides, the CDR3 is TGTGCCAGCAGCGTGGACATACGATATGGCTACACCTTC.

The DNA of the CDR3 is TGTGCCAGCAGTCCCACGTGGACCACCGGGGAGCTGTTTTTT. This translates into CASSPTWTTGELFF. J is TRBJ2-2 and V is TRBV27; no reliable D call. The CDR3 extends over 14 amino acids. The germline V and J ends were trimmed by 5 bases and 4 bases, with 11 bases remaining between them. CDR1 and CDR2 from the germline V gene are MNHEY and SMNVEV (reference sequence).

This clonotype has just a few counts. V usage is TRBV28 and J usage is TRBJ2-7; 12 positions match TRBD2. After removal of 6 bases from V and 2 bases from J, the junction contained 5 bases not matched to a gene. This CDR3 region has 15 residues. Germline assignment: CDR1 MDHEN and CDR2 SYDVKM. DNA of the CDR3: TGTGCCAGCAGATTACTAGCGGGAGGAGCCTACGAGCAGTACTTC. Protein product: CASRLLAGGAYEQYF.

The J gene is TRBJ1-1, the V gene TRBV20-1; D is unclear. Germline V gene data show CDR1 as DFQATT and CDR2 as SNEGSKA (reference sequence). V was cut by 6 bases and J by 4 bases, with 18 bases left in between. There are 14 residues in the CDR3. CDR3 sequence (DNA): TGCAGTGCCGGAGCGGGGTGGGTGACCACTGAAGCTTTCTTT. Translated: CSAGAGWVTTEAFF.

In its sample, this clonotype was seen a few times. This rearrangement joins TRBV25-1 to TRBJ1-2, with D perhaps TRBD1 (6 bases). The CDR3 consists of 14 residues. Germline assignment: CDR1 MGHDK and CDR2 SYGVNS. Trimming cost V 5 bases and J 4 bases, with 14 bases left between them. The CDR3 DNA is TGTGCCAGCAGTCTGACCGGGACAAGCTATGGCTACACCTTC. As protein: CASSLTGTSYGYTF.

This clonotype was observed a few times. The chain has TRBV12-3 or TRBV12-4 and TRBJ1-2, with D maybe TRBD1 (6 bases). Trimming took off 4 bases at V and 3 bases at J, with 15 bases between the two ends. The CDR3 totals 15 residues. CDR3 nucleotide sequence: TGTGCCAGCAGTTCCCCCGGGGGGCGCGACTATGGCTACACCTTC. This encodes CASSSPGGRDYGYTF.

The chain is built from TRBV28 and TRBJ2-7; no reliable D call. The CDR3 extends over 14 amino acids. Looked up from germline, CDR1 is MDHEN and CDR2 is SYDVKM. Between the trimmed V and J ends, which lost 2 bases and 2 bases, there was a span of 10 bases. CDR3 amino acids: CASSLGFWAYEQYF. CDR3 nucleotide sequence: TGTGCCAGCAGTTTAGGGTTTTGGGCCTACGAGCAGTACTTC. Looking up the rest from reference TRBV28 and TRBJ2-7 gives the full variable domain: DVKVTQSSRYLVKRTGEKVFLECVQDMDHENMFWYRQDPGLGLRLIYFSYDVKMKEKGDIPEGYSVSREKKERFSLILESASTNQTSMYLCASSLGFWAYEQYFGPGTRLTVT.

This clonotype was recorded at least ten times. J is TRBJ1-1 and V is TRBV6-2 or TRBV6-3; D unresolved. Trimming took off 6 bases at V and 0 bases at J, with 11 bases between the two ends. Germline assignment: CDR1 MNHEY and CDR2 SVGEGT. The CDR3 runs 14 residues. The DNA of the CDR3 is TGTGCCAGCAGGATAAAAGGGTTGAACACTGAAGCTTTCTTT. The encoded protein is CASRIKGLNTEAFF.

The count of this clonotype is one. The J gene is TRBJ1-2, the V gene TRBV4-3; D not resolved. CDR1 and CDR2 (germline): LGHNA, YSLEER. This CDR3 region has 15 residues. Trimming pared 1 base from V and 5 bases from J, leaving 14 bases between. CDR3 residues: CASSQAGTGAYGYTF. DNA for the CDR3: TGCGCCAGCAGCCAAGCGGGCACCGGCGCATATGGCTACACCTTC.

The V call is TRBV20-1, the J call TRBJ2-7; no definite D call. Trimming stripped 3 bases from V and 6 bases from J, with 18 bases between. CDR1 and CDR2 from the germline V gene are DFQATT and SNEGSKA (reference sequence). The CDR3 extends over 14 amino acids. The CDR3 region is CSARPIRSPREQYF. The CDR3 DNA reads TGCAGTGCTAGGCCCATTCGCTCCCCCCGCGAGCAGTACTTC.

This clonotype appeared many times. The chain links TRBV15 to TRBJ1-5, with D uncertain. The CDR3 is 13 residues long. V lost 5 bases, J lost 7 bases, and 12 bases lay in between. The germline gives CDR1 LNHNV, CDR2 YYDKDF (reference sequence). The CDR3: CATSSSSRQPQHF. CDR3 nucleotides: TGTGCCACCAGCTCCTCAAGTCGGCAGCCCCAGCATTTT. The variable domain in full, completed from reference TRBV15 and TRBJ1-5, reads DAMVIQNPRYQVTQFGKPVTLSCSQTLNHNVMYWYQQKSSQAPKLLFHYYDKDFNNEADTPDNFQSRRPNTSFCFLDIRSPGLGDTAMYLCATSSSSRQPQHFGDGTRLSIL.

The sample holds many counts of this clonotype. The chain carries TRBV3-1 and TRBJ2-7, with TRBD1 as a possible D gene (5 bases). The V end was cut by 4 bases, the J end by 4 bases, with 14 bases between. The CDR3 extends over 14 amino acids. Germline loops: CDR1 LGHDT, CDR2 YNNKEL (reference sequence). The CDR3 DNA sequence: TGTGCCAGCAGCCTGAGCCAGGGCGTATACGAGCAGTACTTC. It translates to CASSLSQGVYEQYF.

This clonotype showed up just a few times. This chain connects TRBV5-1 to TRBJ2-3; D call uncertain. The CDR3 is 14 residues long. Germline V gene data show CDR1 as SGHRS and CDR2 as YFSETQ. V was clipped by 0 bases and J by 4 bases, with 9 bases between them. The CDR3 coding sequence is TGCGCCAGCAGCTTGGAAAGGTCGGCAGATACGCAGTATTTT. Protein sequence: CASSLERSADTQYF.

The J gene is TRBJ1-3, the V gene TRBV5-1; D gene ambiguous. The CDR3 is made up of 15 amino acids. V lost 0 bases and J 4 bases, leaving 11 bases between the germline ends. Per the germline V gene, CDR1 is SGHRS and CDR2 is YFSETQ. The CDR3 protein is CASSLEAARGNTIYF. The CDR3 DNA is TGCGCCAGCAGCTTGGAGGCGGCGAGGGGAAACACCATATATTTT.

This clonotype occurred a few times. The rearrangement uses TRBV20-1 and TRBJ2-3, with D possibly TRBD2 on 5 matching bases. The V end was cut by 4 bases, the J end by 4 bases, with 15 bases between. The germline gives CDR1 DFQATT, CDR2 SNEGSKA (reference sequence). The CDR3 length is 14 residues. CDR3 nucleotide sequence: TGCAGTGCTAAACTCCGACTCGGGGCAGATACGCAGTATTTT. This codes for CSAKLRLGADTQYF.